The 19 T cell receptor beta chains below were found in one sample sequenced in a study of graft-versus-host responses after intestinal transplantation. The repertoire was sequenced with immunoSEQ multiplex PCR; TCRdb's copy has only in-frame clones and lacks some. The table has around 120,000 clones, over 75% seen once. Antigens of these TCRs are unknown. Source: unstimulated CD4+ T cells sorted from spleen or lymph node cells, taken before intestinal transplant. These receptors all come from a human donor who received an intestinal transplant.

The V call is TRBV9, the J call TRBJ2-7; D unresolved. The germline V and J ends were trimmed by 0 bases and 2 bases, with 15 bases remaining between them. This CDR3 has 16 amino acids. CDR1 is SGDLS, CDR2 YYNGEE, per germline. The CDR3 loop is CASSVGEVYGAYEQYF. The CDR3, as DNA: TGTGCCAGCAGCGTAGGCGAGGTCTACGGCGCCTACGAGCAGTACTTC.

V is TRBV19 and J is TRBJ2-7; 10 bases match TRBD1. The CDR3 loop spans 12 amino acids. J lost 3 bases, V lost 9 bases, and 2 bases had no gene match. Germline assignment: CDR1 LNHDA and CDR2 SQIVND (reference sequence). This chain's CDR3 is CARGQGGYEQYF. For the CDR3, the DNA is TGTGCCAGAGGACAGGGGGGCTACGAGCAGTACTTC.

This rearrangement joins TRBV28 to TRBJ2-5, with 7 bases that match TRBD1. Germline-derived CDR1 and CDR2 are MDHEN and SYDVKM. Losses at the gene ends were 8 bases for V and 5 bases for J; bases not matched to a gene: 8. CDR3 length equals 13 residues. CDR3 coding DNA: TGTGCCAGCGACGAGACAGGGCGGGAGACCCAGTACTTC. It translates to CASDETGRETQYF.

This chain uses TRBV30 with TRBJ2-1, with TRBD2 matching over 12 bases. V trimming: 0 bases; J trimming: 4 bases; junction bases outside the gene matches: 7. CDR1 GTSNPN and CDR2 SVGIG come from the germline V gene (reference sequence). CDR3 length: 17 residues. CDR3 region: CAWSVQGLAGRYNEQFF. CDR3 nucleotides: TGTGCCTGGAGTGTACAGGGACTAGCGGGCCGTTACAATGAGCAGTTCTTC.

The rearrangement uses TRBV11-2 and TRBJ2-1; D not certain. The CDR3 runs 12 residues. Germline loops: CDR1 SGHAT, CDR2 FQNNGV. Trimming pared 5 bases from V and 7 bases from J, leaving 9 bases between. The CDR3 DNA reads as TGTGCCAGCAGCCAAAACTGGAATGAGCAGTTCTTC. Translating it yields CASSQNWNEQFF.

This clone was picked up one time. This chain joins TRBV7-7 and TRBJ2-2; 9 bases are shared with TRBD1. The CDR3 is 14 amino acids. V lost 6 bases, J lost 5 bases, and 4 bases stayed unmatched. Germline-derived CDR1 and CDR2 are SSHAT and FNYEAQ (reference sequence). CDR3 in amino acids: CASSTGTGTGELFF. For the CDR3, the DNA is TGTGCCAGCAGTACCGGGACAGGGACCGGGGAGCTGTTTTTT.

This clone is a singleton in its sample. The gene calls are TRBV10-3 and TRBJ1-5; 7 nucleotides align to TRBD1. Per the germline V gene, CDR1 is ENHRY and CDR2 is SYGVKD. After removal of 6 bases from V and 0 bases from J, the junction contained 5 bases not matched to a gene. The CDR3 runs 15 residues. The CDR3 bases are TGTGCCATCAGAAATGACAGGGATAGCAATCAGCCCCAGCATTTT. Protein product: CAIRNDRDSNQPQHF.

The chain employs TRBV5-5 and TRBJ1-2; weak D call: TRBD1 (6 bases). V lost 2 bases and J lost 8, with 19 bases in between. The V gene's germline CDR1 is SGHKS and CDR2 YYEKEE (reference sequence). The CDR3 is 15 amino acids. CDR3 residues: CASSFRDIPSRGYTF. In DNA, the CDR3 is TGTGCCAGCAGCTTCCGGGACATCCCCTCGAGGGGCTACACCTTC.

The chain combines TRBV28 with TRBJ2-7; 13 bases are shared with TRBD2. V lost 4 bases, J lost 4 bases, and 4 bases stayed unmatched. Germline CDR1 is MDHEN and CDR2 is SYDVKM. The CDR3 length is 15 residues. CDR3 sequence reads: CASSSGLAGLYEQYF. In DNA, the CDR3 is TGTGCCAGCAGTTCGGGACTAGCGGGATTGTACGAGCAGTACTTC.

This chain joins TRBV9 and TRBJ1-1; 9 bases fit TRBD1. Germline V gives CDR1 SGDLS, CDR2 YYNGEE. Losses at the gene ends were 4 bases for V and 11 bases for J; bases not matched to a gene: 9. The CDR3 loop spans 13 amino acids. The CDR3 is CASSPPRQGDAFF. DNA for the CDR3: TGTGCCAGCAGCCCCCCTCGACAGGGGGATGCTTTCTTT.

The chain recombines TRBV7-9 with TRBJ1-1; no clear D. This CDR3 spans 15 amino acids. The germline V gene encodes CDR1 SEHNR and CDR2 FQNEAQ (reference sequence). Trimming stripped 10 bases from V and 2 bases from J, with 20 bases between. This CDR3 reads CATSRGSTGNTEAFF. Written as DNA, the CDR3 is TGTGCCACCTCGCGCGGGAGTACCGGAAACACTGAAGCTTTCTTT.

The chain joins TRBV19 to TRBJ2-3, with a possible D match to TRBD2 (6 bases). V dropped 6 bases and J dropped 0 bases, with 10 bases sitting between them. The CDR3 sequence is 14 residues long. The germline V gene has CDR1 LNHDA and CDR2 SQIVND (reference sequence). DNA for the CDR3: TGTGCCAGTAGGGAGCTAGCGAGCACAGATACGCAGTATTTT. This gives the protein CASRELASTDTQYF.

The rearrangement links TRBV6-6 to TRBJ2-2; tentative D call: TRBD1 (6 bases). CDR3 length: 12 amino acids. Germline CDR1 reads MNHNY; CDR2 reads SVGAGI (reference sequence). Trimming took off 5 bases at V and 5 bases at J, with 6 bases between the two ends. The CDR3 DNA follows: TGTGCCAGCAGTGACAGGACCGGGGAGCTGTTTTTT. Translating it yields CASSDRTGELFF.

The chain combines TRBV5-1 with TRBJ2-5; 7 bases align to TRBD1. CDR1 and CDR2 (germline): SGHRS, YFSETQ. CDR3 length equals 15 residues. V dropped 0 bases and J dropped 1; count of bases not matched to a gene: 3. In nucleotides, the CDR3 is TGCGCCAGCAGCTTGGGCCGGGACAGCCAAGAGACCCAGTACTTC. Its translation: CASSLGRDSQETQYF.

This clone was seen a handful of times. The rearrangement joins TRBV30 to TRBJ1-4, with D possibly TRBD1 on 6 matching bases. The V end lost 5 bases, the J end lost 1 base, and 8 bases lay between the germline ends. Looked up from germline, CDR1 is GTSNPN and CDR2 is SVGIG (reference sequence). The CDR3 is made up of 13 amino acids. CDR3 region: CAWGQQTNEKLFF. DNA of the CDR3: TGTGCCTGGGGACAGCAAACTAATGAAAAACTGTTTTTT.

V is TRBV30 and J is TRBJ1-1; D might be TRBD1 (5 bases). Trimming took 4 bases from V and 6 from J, leaving 9 bases between them. This CDR3 is 11 amino acids long. Germline V gene data show CDR1 as GTSNPN and CDR2 as SVGIG (reference sequence). In DNA, the CDR3 is TGTGCCTGGACTCAGGGTTCTGAAGCTTTCTTT. It specifies CAWTQGSEAFF.

This chain links TRBV29-1 with TRBJ2-1; D may be TRBD2 (6 bases). Germline V gene sequence: CDR1 SQVTM, CDR2 ANQGSEA. The CDR3 sequence is 13 residues long. V lost 4 bases and J 4 bases, leaving 11 bases between the germline ends. The CDR3 sequence: CSVAGVGYNEQFF. CDR3 bases: TGCAGCGTTGCGGGAGTGGGGTACAATGAGCAGTTCTTC.

This chain's CDR3 is CASSFWDRSNSGNTIYF. The CDR3 coding sequence is TGTGCCAGCAGTTTTTGGGACAGGTCGAACTCTGGAAACACCATATATTTT. The chain uses TRBV28 and TRBJ1-3; TRBD1 aligns across 8 bases. CDR3 size: 17 residues. V shed 3 bases, J shed 0 bases, and the junction held 7 bases outside the gene matches. CDR1 is MDHEN, CDR2 SYDVKM, per germline.

DNA of the CDR3: TGTGCCAGCAGCCCCGGGGTAGCGGGGGTGTCCCACGAGCAGTACTTC. Residues: CASSPGVAGVSHEQYF. The chain recombines TRBV28 with TRBJ2-7; 9 bases match TRBD2. Trimming took 6 bases from V and 5 from J; bases not matched to a gene: 14. The CDR3 runs 16 residues. In germline, CDR1 is MDHEN, CDR2 SYDVKM.